These 17 T cell receptor beta chains came from one sample sequenced in a study of OX40 agonist ivuxolimab in advanced cancers. The library came from the immunoSEQ multiplex PCR assay. Entries here come from immuneACCESS through TCRdb and include only in-frame sequences with V and J called. Some clones fail to appear in such tables; in the studies checked, an unresolved V gene covers under half of the shortfall, and the cause of the remainder is unknown. The sample records about 36,000 clones, 76% of which are singletons. In total, the top ten clones hold around 25% of the sample. The material sequenced was CD4+ or CD8+ T cells sorted from blood, taken in a trial of the OX40 agonist ivuxolimab. The receptor set was obtained from an adult with an advanced solid tumor such as melanoma, head and neck, liver or kidney cancer.

V usage is TRBV11-2 and J usage is TRBJ1-4, with unresolved D. Looked up from germline, CDR1 is SGHAT and CDR2 is FQNNGV. The CDR3 covers 15 residues. Deletions cut 2 bases from V and 0 bases from J, with 7 bases between. The CDR3 region is CASSLSYPTNEKLFF. DNA of the CDR3: TGTGCCAGCAGCTTAAGTTACCCAACTAATGAAAAACTGTTTTTT.

This clone was seen once. V is TRBV2 and J is TRBJ2-7, with D perhaps matching TRBD1 (5 bases). Germline CDR1 is SNHLY and CDR2 is FYNNEI. The V and J ends lost 6 bases and 0 bases respectively, with 9 bases between them. This CDR3 has 13 residues. The CDR3 protein is CASSPDSSYEQYV. CDR3 coding DNA: TGTGCCAGCAGCCCCGACAGCTCCTACGAGCAGTACGTC.

The chain recombines TRBV27 with TRBJ2-5, with 10 bases identical to TRBD1. In germline, CDR1 is MNHEY, CDR2 SMNVEV (reference sequence). The CDR3 has 15 amino acids. V dropped 4 bases and J dropped 6; count of bases not matched to a gene: 8. CDR3 sequence (DNA): TGTGCCAGCAGTTGGACAGGGGGAAGTGTAAAGACCCAGTACTTC. Encoded protein: CASSWTGGSVKTQYF.

The chain has TRBV14 and TRBJ2-7; unclear D gene. This CDR3 has 12 amino acids. V dropped 5 bases and J dropped 3 bases, with 8 bases sitting between them. Germline V gene data show CDR1 as SGHDN and CDR2 as FVKESK. The CDR3 DNA reads TGTGCCAGCAGCGGGGTACTCTACGAGCAGTACTTC. It encodes CASSGVLYEQYF.

This clone has a single count. The V gene is TRBV6-4, the J gene TRBJ1-1; D is unresolved. CDR3 length: 14 amino acids. Germline V CDR1 and CDR2: MRHNA, SNTAGT. The ends were cut back, 2 bases at V and 1 base at J, with 8 bases in the middle. The CDR3 region has the DNA TGTGCCAGCAGTGACCCGGGGTCGAACACTGAAGCTTTCTTT. Translated: CASSDPGSNTEAFF.

V gene TRBV2 combines with J gene TRBJ1-2, with 7 bases fitting TRBD1. This CDR3 region has 11 residues. V gave up 8 bases and J gave up 3 bases; unmatched junction bases: 0. Germline V CDR1 and CDR2: SNHLY, FYNNEI. The CDR3 nucleotides are TGTGCCAGCGGGACAGACTATGGCTACACCTTC. Residues: CASGTDYGYTF. Together with reference TRBV2 and TRBJ1-2, the CDR3 gives the full variable domain: EPEVTQTPSHQVTQMGQEVILRCVPISNHLYFYWYRQILGQKVEFLVSFYNNEISEKSEIFDDQFSVERPDGSNFTLKIRSTKLEDSAMYFCASGTDYGYTFGSGTRLTVV.

The rearrangement uses TRBV5-1 and TRBJ2-1; perhaps TRBD2 as D (6 bases). The CDR3 has 16 residues. The germline V gene has CDR1 SGHRS and CDR2 YFSETQ. V was pared by 4 bases and J by 0 bases, with 14 bases between. DNA of the CDR3: TGCGCCAGCAGCCGCGGGGTAGGTGGCTCCTACAATGAGCAGTTCTTC. It yields the protein CASSRGVGGSYNEQFF.

This clone has a handful of counts. This chain connects TRBV4-1 to TRBJ1-2; D is perhaps TRBD1 (5 bases). The CDR3 is made up of 14 amino acids. CDR1 MGHRA and CDR2 YSYEKL come from the germline V gene. V was shortened by 3 bases and J by 7 bases, with 15 bases between the two germline ends. The CDR3: CASSQREGVVGYTF. In DNA, the CDR3 is TGCGCCAGCAGCCAGAGAGAAGGGGTTGTTGGCTACACCTTC.

CDR3 in amino acids: CASSFGTGNSPLHF. CDR3 in DNA: TGTGCCAGCAGTTTTGGGACAGGGAACTCACCCCTCCACTTT. The chain uses TRBV28 and TRBJ1-6; 9 bases match TRBD1. CDR1 MDHEN and CDR2 SYDVKM come from the germline V gene. V was pared by 3 bases and J by 10 bases, with 4 bases of the junction left unmatched. The CDR3 is made up of 14 amino acids.

V and J are TRBV15 and TRBJ1-2, with unresolved D. Germline V gives CDR1 LNHNV, CDR2 YYDKDF (reference sequence). The CDR3 sequence is 12 residues long. V dropped 2 bases and J dropped 3 bases, with 4 bases sitting between them. CDR3 sequence: CATSRQYYGYTF. For the CDR3, the DNA is TGTGCCACCAGCAGACAGTACTATGGCTACACCTTC.

V usage is TRBV7-2 and J usage is TRBJ1-3; D not certain. The CDR3 length is 15 residues. The germline V gene encodes CDR1 SGHTA and CDR2 FQGNSA. V was shortened by 5 bases and J by 2 bases, with 13 bases between the two germline ends. Written as DNA, the CDR3 is TGTGCCAGCAGCCCCCAGACGGGGACTGGAAACACCATATATTTT. The encoded protein is CASSPQTGTGNTIYF.

This clone was counted once. The J gene is TRBJ2-2, the V gene TRBV6-1; unclear D gene. Germline V lookup: CDR1 MNHNS, CDR2 SASEGT. The V end lost 8 bases, the J end lost 1 base, and 8 bases lay between the germline ends. The CDR3 loop spans 13 amino acids. The CDR3 nucleotides read TGTGCCAGCCTGATCGGGAACACCGGGGAGCTGTTTTTT. Its translation is CASLIGNTGELFF.

J is TRBJ1-2 and V is TRBV27; 9 bases fit TRBD1. The V gene end was trimmed by 5 bases and the J gene end by 4 bases; junction bases not matched to a gene: 8. Per germline, CDR1 MNHEY and CDR2 SMNVEV (reference sequence). The CDR3 loop spans 15 amino acids. The CDR3 region is CASSPTGGLSYGYTF. In DNA form, the CDR3 reads TGTGCCAGCAGTCCGACAGGGGGACTGAGCTATGGCTACACCTTC.

Comment on this clone: In this CDR3 the conserved last residue, phenylalanine or tryptophan, is missing, so a read error is likely. The rearrangement links TRBV5-6 to TRBJ2-7; D not resolved. Germline V gives CDR1 SGHDT, CDR2 YYEEEE. The V end lost 1 base, the J end lost 6 bases, and 14 bases lay between the germline ends. The CDR3 consists of 14 residues. The CDR3 region has the DNA TGTGCCAGCAGCTTGTTTGTGTCCGGTTCCGAGCAGTACCTC. It translates to CASSLFVSGSEQYL.

The genes are TRBV6-1 and TRBJ2-7, with no clear D. The germline gives CDR1 MNHNS, CDR2 SASEGT. V was clipped by 3 bases and J by 0 bases, with 9 bases between them. The CDR3 covers 14 residues. This chain's CDR3 is CASSEQTGSYEQYF. In DNA form, the CDR3 reads TGTGCCAGCAGTGAGCAGACTGGCTCCTACGAGCAGTACTTC.

CDR3 DNA: TGTGCCAGCAGCCAAGCCGGGTATGAGACCCAGTACTTC. It encodes CASSQAGYETQYF. The V call is TRBV14, the J call TRBJ2-5; D remains unclear. CDR1 and CDR2 from the germline V gene are SGHDN and FVKESK. The V end lost 1 base, the J end lost 5 bases, and 8 bases lay between the germline ends. The CDR3 consists of 13 residues. The full variable domain, rest sourced from reference TRBV14 and TRBJ2-5, is EAGVTQFPSHSVIEKGQTVTLRCDPISGHDNLYWYRRVMGKEIKFLLHFVKESKQDESGMPNNRFLAERTGGTYSTLKVQPAELEDSGVYFCASSQAGYETQYFGPGTRLLVL.

V is TRBV7-7 and J is TRBJ2-2; perhaps TRBD1 as D (6 bases). Germline CDR1 is SSHAT and CDR2 is FNYEAQ (reference sequence). V lost 2 bases and J 0 bases, leaving 10 bases between the germline ends. This CDR3 region has 16 residues. The CDR3 sequence is CASSLMAGANTGELFF. CDR3 nucleotide sequence: TGTGCCAGCAGCTTAATGGCAGGGGCGAACACCGGGGAGCTGTTTTTT.